The source of this TCR beta chain is a study of OX40 agonist ivuxolimab in advanced cancers. Study overall: Among those enrolled, mean age was roughly 55 years (range about 23 to 90) and 70% to 85% were male.

Germline lookup yields CDR1 GTSNPN and CDR2 SVGIG (reference sequence). This CDR3 region has 14 residues. V lost 0 bases to trimming and J lost 4 bases, with 12 bases between them. Repertoires were generated with immunoSEQ multiplex PCR, while TCRdb's copy carries only in-frame clones and drops some. The data hold some 97,000 clones, with 89% observed a single time. For this clone: Its target is unknown.

Study conclusions and caveats: Individuals who were partial responders at 0.1-3.0 mg/kg had clonal expansion that ranked among the lowest. The antigens recognized by the expanded peripheral T cells, that is their antigen specificity, were not determined. Mean expanded clone counts were higher in CD8+ than CD4+ T cells.

Sequenced here: CD4+ or CD8+ T cells sorted from blood, sampled in a trial of the OX40 agonist ivuxolimab. The TCR sequence derives from an adult with an advanced solid tumor such as melanoma, head and neck, liver or kidney cancer. V usage is TRBV30 and J usage is TRBJ1-2, with D unclear. The CDR3 DNA sequence: TGTGCCTGGAGTGTCCCGTCGGGAATCTATGGCTACACCTTC. It specifies CAWSVPSGIYGYTF. Filled out from reference TRBV30 and TRBJ1-2, the complete variable domain reads SQTIHQWPATLVQPVGSPLSLECTVEGTSNPNLYWYRQAAGRGLQLLFYSVGIGQISSEVPQNLSASRPQDRQFILSSKKLLLSDSGFYLCAWSVPSGIYGYTFGSGTRLTVV.